This T cell receptor (beta chain) was sequenced during a study of shared clonotypes between healthy human individuals. Assay: immunoSEQ multiplex PCR; the TCRdb copy retains only in-frame clones and omits some. The sample holds about 2.5 million clones, 92% seen once. Germline values: CDR1 SGHRS, CDR2 YFSETQ. The junction had 6 bases not matched to a gene; V was cut back by 5 bases and J by 4 bases. The CDR3 is made up of 13 amino acids. The sequence was collected from a man aged 18 to 29 in good health. Some clones in this sample may be carry-over from other donors' samples. The chain links TRBV5-1 to TRBJ2-7; TRBD1 matches at 7 bases. The material sequenced was naive CD4+ T cells from PBMCs. Subset meaning: CD45RA+ positively selected. CDR3 in amino acids: CASRPGGSYEQYF. The CDR3 region has the DNA TGCGCCAGCAGGCCAGGGGGTTCATACGAGCAGTACTTC.